This TCR beta chain originates from a study of blood T cell repertoires in COVID-19. Turning to the study itself: Spain, Italy and the United States supplied samples that represented acute and convalescent COVID-19.

The CDR3 is 14 amino acids. V gave up 5 bases and J gave up 5 bases; unmatched junction bases: 9. CDR1 is MNHEY and CDR2 is SMNVEV in the germline V gene (reference sequence). In the study's own analysis: Reference gene primer amplification in the assay estimated nucleated cell counts. Profiling relied on immunoSEQ multiplex PCR, and the TCRdb table lists in-frame clones only, not all of them. V and J calls and clone size come straight from that table; D and trimming were deduced from the DNA. The sample contains 190,000 or so clones, about 86% of which appear only once. The chain has TRBV27 and TRBJ2-7; 7 bases are a match to TRBD1. The specimen was peripheral blood. The source is a woman between 18 and 29 years old who had recovered from COVID-19. The CDR3 region is CASSPHHRGHEQYV. CDR3 coding DNA: TGTGCCAGCAGTCCCCATCACAGGGGTCACGAGCAGTACGTC.